This T cell receptor beta chain emerged from a study of vaccination and CD4 T cells after COVID-19. Study summary: Convalescent donors totaled six males and four females, including two who were Hispanic. Post-vaccine specimens were obtained a median roughly 70 days after dose two (range 14 to 241). Regarding the study as a whole: The great majority, 304 of 307 vaccine-specific clones, proved spike mono-reactive in convalescent patients.

CDR3 length equals 17 residues. With V trimmed by 3 bases and J by 10 bases, 10 bases remained unmatched. The germline V gene has CDR1 MGHRA and CDR2 YSYEKL. TCRdb redid the calling of the PCR reads with MiXCR, one entry per CDR3 protein. Here the sample spans some 22,000 distinct CDR3 sequences, under 65% being singletons. With respect to this clonotype: The antigen remains undetermined.

This receptor was identified in a human donor who had recovered from COVID-19. The chain has TRBV4-1 and TRBJ2-1; TRBD2 matches at 15 bases. This specimen consisted of CD4+ T cells from blood, obtained before SARS-CoV-2 vaccination. This chain's CDR3 is CASSQTRAGLAGGEQFF. CDR3 DNA sequence: TGCGCCAGCAGCCAGACCCGGGCGGGACTAGCGGGAGGAGAGCAGTTCTTC.